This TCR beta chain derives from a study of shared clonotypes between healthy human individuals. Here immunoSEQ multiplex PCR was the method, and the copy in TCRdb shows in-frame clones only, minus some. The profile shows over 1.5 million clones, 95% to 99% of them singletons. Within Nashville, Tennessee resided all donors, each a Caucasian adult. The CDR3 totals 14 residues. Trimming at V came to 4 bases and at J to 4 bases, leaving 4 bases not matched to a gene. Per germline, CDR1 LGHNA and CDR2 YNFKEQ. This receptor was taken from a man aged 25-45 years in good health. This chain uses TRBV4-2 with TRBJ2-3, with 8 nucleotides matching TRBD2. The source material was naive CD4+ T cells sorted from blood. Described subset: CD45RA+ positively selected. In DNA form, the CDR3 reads TGTGCCAGCAGCCCAGCGGGAGCCGCAGATACGCAGTATTTT. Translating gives CASSPAGAADTQYF.